These 13 T cell receptor beta chains originate from one sample sequenced in a study of OX40 agonist ivuxolimab in advanced cancers. The library was made by the immunoSEQ multiplex PCR assay. Imported from immuneACCESS, the table was reduced by TCRdb to in-frame sequences with V and J called. These copies leave out some clones; in studies compared against another copy, an unresolved V gene accounts for under half, and the cause of the remainder is not known. This sample is represented by some 60,000 clones; about 89% of them were singletons. The ten largest make up 3.5% to 4% of the sample. The source material was CD4+ or CD8+ T cells sorted from blood, sampled in a trial of the OX40 agonist ivuxolimab. The source is an adult with an advanced solid tumor such as melanoma, head and neck, liver or kidney cancer.

This rearrangement joins TRBV7-8 to TRBJ1-5; unclear D gene. Trimming pared 1 base from V and 0 bases from J, leaving 10 bases between. The CDR3 totals 16 residues. CDR1 and CDR2 (germline): SGHVS, FQNEAQ. CDR3 region: CASSLENRPSNQPQHF. DNA of the CDR3: TGTGCCAGCAGCTTAGAAAACAGACCTAGCAATCAGCCCCAGCATTTT.

The V and J genes are TRBV29-1 and TRBJ2-7; no reliable D call. Trimming cost V 8 bases and J 2 bases, with 16 bases left between them. The CDR3 runs to 13 residues. Per the germline V gene, CDR1 is SQVTM and CDR2 is ANQGSEA. CDR3 coding DNA: TGCAGCTTCATGGGCACAGTCGCCTACGAGCAGTACTTC. Protein sequence: CSFMGTVAYEQYF.

V gene TRBV9 combines with J gene TRBJ2-3; TRBD2 aligns across 8 bases. Germline CDR1 is SGDLS and CDR2 is YYNGEE. CDR3 length: 13 residues. Trimming cost V 3 bases and J 6 bases; bases outside gene matches: 3. The CDR3 spells CASSGTSGDTQYF. CDR3 DNA sequence: TGTGCCAGCAGCGGAACTAGCGGCGATACGCAGTATTTT.

In this sample, this clone turned up once. V is TRBV2 and J is TRBJ2-5, with 14 bases lining up with TRBD2. This CDR3 has 15 residues. J lost 5 bases, V lost 4 bases, and 3 bases had no gene match. Germline V CDR1 and CDR2: SNHLY, FYNNEI. CDR3 loop: CASSGLAGGGETQYF. DNA of the CDR3: TGTGCCAGCAGTGGACTAGCGGGAGGGGGCGAGACCCAGTACTTC.

This chain connects TRBV7-9 to TRBJ2-4; 14 positions match TRBD2. V was clipped by 5 bases and J by 8 bases; unmatched bases: 8. CDR3 length equals 16 residues. Germline V gene lookup returns CDR1 SEHNR and CDR2 FQNEAQ (reference sequence). CDR3 nucleotides: TGTGCCAGCAGCGAGGGACTAGCGGGAGAGTCGGACATTCAGTACTTC. Encoded protein: CASSEGLAGESDIQYF.

The chain combines TRBV5-4 with TRBJ2-2; TRBD2 aligns across 11 bases. Per the germline V gene, CDR1 is SGHNT and CDR2 is YYREEE (reference sequence). The CDR3 covers 15 residues. The V segment lost 4 bases and the J segment 3 bases; nucleotides outside the gene matches: 2. CDR3 sequence: CASSQTSGDTGELFF. The CDR3 region has the DNA TGTGCCAGCAGCCAGACTAGCGGGGACACCGGGGAGCTGTTTTTT.

V and J are TRBV7-9 and TRBJ2-7; 10 nucleotides line up with TRBD2. Germline V gene sequence: CDR1 SEHNR, CDR2 FQNEAQ (reference sequence). V was clipped by 5 bases and J by 5 bases; unmatched bases: 6. This CDR3 contains 14 residues. The CDR3 region has the DNA TGTGCCAGCAGCCCTAGCGGGAGAGCCGACGAGCAGTACTTC. Its translation: CASSPSGRADEQYF. The complete variable domain, with remaining parts taken from reference TRBV7-9 and TRBJ2-7, reads DTGVSQNPRHKITKRGQNVTFRCDPISEHNRLYWYRQTLGQGPEFLTYFQNEAQLEKSRLLSDRFSAERPKGSFSTLEIQRTEQGDSAMYLCASSPSGRADEQYFGPGTRLTVT.

V and J are TRBV11-2 and TRBJ2-1; D gene uncertain. Looked up from germline, CDR1 is SGHAT and CDR2 is FQNNGV. The CDR3 runs 15 residues. The germline V and J ends were trimmed by 3 bases and 0 bases, with 9 bases remaining between them. The DNA of the CDR3 is TGTGCCAGCAGCTTCCTGACGGCCTCCTACAATGAGCAGTTCTTC. Amino acids: CASSFLTASYNEQFF.

The chain combines TRBV5-6 with TRBJ2-3; TRBD2 agrees at 8 bases. Germline V lookup: CDR1 SGHDT, CDR2 YYEEEE. This CDR3 comprises 16 residues. The V gene end was trimmed by 2 bases and the J gene end by 4 bases; junction bases not matched to a gene: 9. The CDR3 nucleotides read TGTGCCAGCAGCTTACCAGGGAGCGGGAGAGCAGATACGCAGTATTTT. Encoded protein: CASSLPGSGRADTQYF.

This rearrangement joins TRBV5-1 to TRBJ1-3, with TRBD1 matching 9 bases. The CDR3 runs 17 residues. After removal of 0 bases from V and 1 base from J, the junction contained 5 bases not matched to a gene. Looked up from germline, CDR1 is SGHRS and CDR2 is YFSETQ. The DNA for the CDR3 is TGCGCCAGCAGCTTGGGGGACAGGGATTTATCTGGAAACACCATATATTTT. This encodes CASSLGDRDLSGNTIYF.

The rearrangement uses TRBV30 and TRBJ2-1; D unresolved. V was shortened by 1 base and J by 8 bases, with 12 bases between the two germline ends. CDR3 length: 13 amino acids. Germline loops: CDR1 GTSNPN, CDR2 SVGIG (reference sequence). This CDR3 reads CAWSALWGYEQFF. CDR3 sequence (DNA): TGTGCCTGGAGTGCGCTCTGGGGATATGAGCAGTTCTTC. Supplemented by reference TRBV30 and TRBJ2-1, the full variable domain reads SQTIHQWPATLVQPVGSPLSLECTVEGTSNPNLYWYRQAAGRGLQLLFYSVGIGQISSEVPQNLSASRPQDRQFILSSKKLLLSDSGFYLCAWSALWGYEQFFGPGTRLTVL.

This clone appeared a single time. The chain has TRBV19 and TRBJ2-7; 7 bases line up with TRBD1. J lost 2 bases, V lost 0 bases, and 4 bases had no gene match. CDR1 and CDR2 (germline): LNHDA, SQIVND (reference sequence). The CDR3 totals 15 residues. CDR3 bases: TGTGCCAGTAGTATAGAGGACAGGCTGCCCTACGAGCAGTACTTC. Amino acids: CASSIEDRLPYEQYF.

J is TRBJ2-3 and V is TRBV30; 11 positions match TRBD2. The length of the CDR3 is 18 residues. Germline trimming cut 2 bases from V and 2 bases from J; bases unmatched to any gene: 12. Looked up from germline, CDR1 is GTSNPN and CDR2 is SVGIG (reference sequence). CDR3 residues: CAWSSLAGGGKFTDTQYF. The CDR3 nucleotides read TGTGCCTGGAGTTCTTTAGCGGGAGGGGGTAAGTTCACAGATACGCAGTATTTT.